The 26 T cell receptor beta chains in this list originate from one sample, sequenced in a study of CD8 T cells in ankylosing spondylitis. TCRdb passed the 5' RACE reads through MiXCR, listing each CDR3 protein once. Of some 240,000 distinct CDR3 sequences listed, around 9.2% are singletons. Sequences were obtained from blood, either unsorted or a sorted T cell fraction (not recorded which). The receptor set was obtained from a male donor with ankylosing spondylitis or in good health (not recorded which).

The rearrangement links TRBV6-1 to TRBJ1-1; the D is unclear. V dropped 6 bases and J dropped 3 bases, with 20 bases sitting between them. Germline V gene sequence: CDR1 MNHNS, CDR2 SASEGT. The length of the CDR3 is 16 residues. CDR3 loop: CASRPGTQALHTEAFF. CDR3 nucleotides: TGTGCCAGCAGGCCCGGTACCCAGGCATTGCACACTGAAGCTTTCTTT.

The chain joins TRBV6-2 or TRBV6-3 to TRBJ2-1; D might be TRBD1 (5 bases). Germline V lookup: CDR1 MNHEY, CDR2 SVGEGT. Trimming took off 3 bases at V and 5 bases at J, with 8 bases between the two ends. The CDR3 covers 13 residues. Here the CDR3 DNA reads TGTGCCAGCAGTTATGGGGCGAACAATGAGCAGTTCTTC. Protein sequence: CASSYGANNEQFF.

This clonotype was seen repeatedly, ten times or more. The chain recombines TRBV7-9 with TRBJ2-1; 7 nucleotides align to TRBD1. CDR3 length: 15 amino acids. With 4 bases clipped from V and 5 bases from J, the junction kept 8 bases outside the gene matches. Germline values: CDR1 SEHNR, CDR2 FQNEAQ (reference sequence). In DNA, the CDR3 is TGTGCCAGCAGCTCCCGGACAGGCTACCACAATGAGCAGTTCTTC. Protein sequence: CASSSRTGYHNEQFF.

This clonotype has a count of ten or more. This rearrangement joins TRBV6-1 to TRBJ1-2, with D perhaps TRBD1 (6 bases). V was trimmed by 0 bases and J by 4 bases, leaving 12 bases between them. This CDR3 has 15 residues. CDR1 and CDR2 from the germline V gene are MNHNS and SASEGT. The CDR3 loop is CASSEASGASYGYTF. In nucleotides, the CDR3 is TGTGCCAGCAGTGAAGCGTCGGGGGCAAGCTATGGCTACACCTTC.

This clonotype was observed at least ten times. The DNA of the CDR3 is TGTGCCAGTAGATCCGGACAGGGGACTAATGAAAAACTGTTTTTT. Translating it yields CASRSGQGTNEKLFF. The chain links TRBV19 to TRBJ1-4; TRBD1 matches at 9 bases. In germline, CDR1 is LNHDA, CDR2 SQIVND (reference sequence). The CDR3 spans 15 residues. The trim removed 6 bases at V and 2 bases at J, leaving 4 bases unmatched.

This clonotype appeared many times. V gene TRBV7-8 combines with J gene TRBJ2-7; 8 positions match TRBD1. Germline-derived CDR1 and CDR2 are SGHVS and FQNEAQ. The junction had 7 bases not matched to a gene; V was cut back by 5 bases and J by 1 base. The CDR3 is 15 amino acids. CDR3 loop: CASSTGQGRSYEQYF. CDR3 in DNA: TGTGCCAGCAGCACCGGACAGGGAAGATCCTACGAGCAGTACTTC. Full variable domain (rest looked up from reference TRBV7-8 and TRBJ2-7): GAGVSQSPRYKVAKRGQDVALRCDPISGHVSLFWYQQALGQGPEFLTYFQNEAQLDKSGLPSDRFFAERPEGSVSTLKIQRTQQEDSAVYLCASSTGQGRSYEQYFGPGTRLTVT.

This clonotype was recorded at least ten times. The chain carries TRBV20-1 and TRBJ2-2, with no clear D. The CDR3 covers 11 residues. V was shortened by 7 bases and J by 7 bases, with 10 bases between the two germline ends. Germline V gives CDR1 DFQATT, CDR2 SNEGSKA (reference sequence). The CDR3 here is CSGGLGGELFF. The CDR3 nucleotides are TGCAGTGGTGGGTTGGGCGGGGAGCTGTTTTTT.

This clonotype was seen ten or more times. The rearrangement joins TRBV7-2 to TRBJ2-1; D might be TRBD1 (6 bases). Germline CDR1 SGHTA, CDR2 FQGNSA. CDR3 length: 12 amino acids. V was shortened by 3 bases and J by 8 bases, with 8 bases between the two germline ends. The CDR3 coding sequence is TGTGCCAGCAGCTTCGGACAGCATGAGCAGTTCTTC. Amino acid sequence: CASSFGQHEQFF.

This clonotype was seen repeatedly, ten times or more. V is TRBV12-3 or TRBV12-4 and J is TRBJ1-1; D is ambiguous. Trimming took 8 bases from V and 1 from J, leaving 11 bases between them. The CDR3 contains 13 residues. CDR3 DNA: TGTGCCAGCTGTGAGAATACGAACACTGAAGCTTTCTTT. It specifies CASCENTNTEAFF.

The chain links TRBV29-1 to TRBJ1-2; D unresolved. This CDR3 is 11 amino acids long. Germline V gene data show CDR1 as SQVTM and CDR2 as ANQGSEA. V shed 7 bases and J shed 4 bases, with 10 bases lying between them. The CDR3 sequence is CSALGSYGYTF. The CDR3 coding sequence is TGCAGCGCCCTTGGGTCCTATGGCTACACCTTC.

On this clonotype: Given a much more abundant clone one base away, this may be a read error. The chain is built from TRBV20-1 and TRBJ2-1; the match to TRBD2 covers 8 bases. Per germline, CDR1 DFQATT and CDR2 SNEGSKA (reference sequence). This CDR3 region has 16 residues. DNA for the CDR3: TGCAGTGCTAGAGGTGCGAGCGGGAGCTCCTGCAATGAGCAGTTCTTC. Residues: CSARGASGSSCNEQFF.

At least ten counts were recorded for this clonotype. The chain recombines TRBV12-3 or TRBV12-4 with TRBJ1-1, with 7 positions matching TRBD1. CDR3 size: 14 residues. V lost 6 bases and J lost 1; bases outside the gene matches: 5. The CDR3 loop reads CASRSGQKNTEAFF. The CDR3 nucleotides are TGTGCCAGCAGATCGGGACAGAAGAACACTGAAGCTTTCTTT.

At least ten counts were recorded for this clonotype. The genes are TRBV20-1 and TRBJ2-1; 8 bases are a match to TRBD2. Germline assignment: CDR1 DFQATT and CDR2 SNEGSKA (reference sequence). CDR3 length: 16 amino acids. J lost 5 bases, V lost 0 bases, and 9 bases had no gene match. The DNA for the CDR3 is TGCAGTGCTAGAGACTACAAGCGGGGGAGAAACAATGAGCAGTTCTTC. Translation gives CSARDYKRGRNNEQFF.

This clonotype appeared many times. Written as DNA, the CDR3 is TGCGCCAGCAGAGTAACTGGGGGCGCTAACTATGGCTACACCTTC. Its translation is CASRVTGGANYGYTF. The chain uses TRBV5-1 and TRBJ1-2; a weak D match, TRBD1 (6 bases). Germline V lookup: CDR1 SGHRS, CDR2 YFSETQ. The CDR3 sequence is 15 residues long. V lost 5 bases to trimming and J lost 0 bases, with 14 bases between them.

This clonotype was found a few times. V and J are TRBV11-3 and TRBJ2-5, with D possibly being TRBD1 (9 bases). V lost 4 bases to trimming and J lost 1 base, with 31 bases between them. This CDR3 is 21 amino acids long. Germline lookup yields CDR1 SGHNT and CDR2 YENEEA. In nucleotides, the CDR3 is TGTGCCAGCAGCTCTCCCGGGGGGGGACAGGGAAGCTACCGTCCCCAAGAGACCCAGTACTTC. Amino acids: CASSSPGGGQGSYRPQETQYF.

This clonotype was seen at least ten times. This rearrangement joins TRBV28 to TRBJ1-2; TRBD1 aligns across 9 bases. J was trimmed by 4 bases and V by 5 bases; bases with no gene match: 8. CDR3 size: 15 residues. Germline V gives CDR1 MDHEN, CDR2 SYDVKM. Here the CDR3 reads CASSPGTGLGYGYTF. In DNA form, the CDR3 reads TGTGCCAGCAGTCCAGGGACAGGGCTTGGCTATGGCTACACCTTC.

This clonotype was counted ten times or more. The chain uses TRBV12-3 or TRBV12-4 and TRBJ1-6; possibly TRBD1 for D (6 bases). The CDR3 covers 14 residues. Trimming took off 4 bases at V and 6 bases at J, with 10 bases between the two ends. The CDR3 DNA is TGTGCCAGCAGTTGGGGAGGGGGTAATTCACCCCTCCACTTT. Protein product: CASSWGGGNSPLHF.

The table lists this clonotype with a few counts. The chain employs TRBV29-1 and TRBJ2-5; TRBD2 is a possible D gene (5 bases). Germline values: CDR1 SQVTM, CDR2 ANQGSEA. Trimming stripped 3 bases from V and 4 bases from J, with 21 bases between. This CDR3 contains 16 residues. For the CDR3, the DNA is TGCAGCGTTGACGGAGCGGACTCCACCTCGGGAGAGACCCAGTACTTC. Its protein is CSVDGADSTSGETQYF.

This clonotype was counted many times. V and J are TRBV7-9 and TRBJ1-6; 8 bases agree with TRBD1. V lost 5 bases, J lost 7 bases, and 7 bases stayed unmatched. This CDR3 has 15 amino acids. Germline loops: CDR1 SEHNR, CDR2 FQNEAQ (reference sequence). The CDR3 here is CASSAGTGHNSPLHF. In nucleotides, the CDR3 is TGTGCCAGCAGCGCTGGGACAGGTCACAATTCACCCCTCCACTTT.

A few counts support this clonotype. This chain links TRBV5-5 with TRBJ2-4, with D perhaps TRBD2 (5 bases). CDR3 size: 15 residues. Trimming stripped 3 bases from V and 0 bases from J, with 10 bases between. Germline CDR1 SGHKS, CDR2 YYEKEE (reference sequence). In DNA form, the CDR3 reads TGTGCCAGCAGCTCTCTGAGCGGAGCCAAAAACATTCAGTACTTC. Protein sequence: CASSSLSGAKNIQYF. Full variable domain (rest looked up from reference TRBV5-5 and TRBJ2-4): DAGVTQSPTHLIKTRGQQVTLRCSPISGHKSVSWYQQVLGQGPQFIFQYYEKEERGRGNFPDRFSARQFPNYSSELNVNALLLGDSALYLCASSSLSGAKNIQYFGAGTRLSVL.

This clonotype was counted many times. CDR3: CASSSRDVRGYTF. The CDR3 nucleotides read TGTGCCAGCAGCTCCCGGGACGTAAGGGGCTACACCTTC. The rearrangement uses TRBV5-5 and TRBJ1-2, with a possible D match to TRBD1 (5 bases). The CDR3 extends over 13 amino acids. Trimming pared 3 bases from V and 8 bases from J, leaving 14 bases between. The germline CDR1 and CDR2 sequences are SGHKS and YYEKEE (reference sequence). Full variable domain (remainder filled in from reference TRBV5-5 and TRBJ1-2): DAGVTQSPTHLIKTRGQQVTLRCSPISGHKSVSWYQQVLGQGPQFIFQYYEKEERGRGNFPDRFSARQFPNYSSELNVNALLLGDSALYLCASSSRDVRGYTFGSGTRLTVV.

This clonotype has ten or more counts. This rearrangement joins TRBV12-3 or TRBV12-4 to TRBJ2-5, with D possibly matching TRBD2 (6 bases). Trimming cost V 3 bases and J 0 bases, with 20 bases left between them. The CDR3 has 18 residues. CDR3 coding DNA: TGTGCCAGCAGTTTCCTCGCTCGGGGGAGCGGAAACCAAGAGACCCAGTACTTC. Encoded protein: CASSFLARGSGNQETQYF.

This clonotype has at least ten counts. This chain links TRBV10-3 with TRBJ2-7; a possible D gene is TRBD2 (5 bases). Trimming shortened V by 6 bases and J by 0 bases, and 18 bases separated the two germline ends. There are 16 residues in the CDR3. Germline V gives CDR1 ENHRY, CDR2 SYGVKD. CDR3 loop: CAIRNARGISSYEQYF. In nucleotides, the CDR3 is TGTGCCATCAGAAACGCGAGAGGGATTAGCTCCTACGAGCAGTACTTC.

Many counts were recorded for this clonotype. This sequence joins TRBV3-1 and TRBJ2-3, with a tentative D call TRBD2 (6 bases). The germline CDR1 and CDR2 sequences are LGHDT and YNNKEL (reference sequence). CDR3 length equals 16 residues. The V gene lost 4 bases and the J gene lost 0 bases, with 14 bases spanning the gap. The CDR3 DNA reads as TGTGCCAGCAGCCGTTACGGGGGATTTAGCACAGATACGCAGTATTTT. It encodes CASSRYGGFSTDTQYF.

This clonotype has at least ten counts. V usage is TRBV12-3 or TRBV12-4 and J usage is TRBJ2-2; TRBD2 is a possible D gene (7 bases). There are 17 residues in the CDR3. V dropped 3 bases and J dropped 0 bases, with 14 bases sitting between them. For the CDR3, the DNA is TGTGCCAGCAGTTTTGTGGGCGGGGGCGCGAACACCGGGGAGCTGTTTTTT. Residues: CASSFVGGGANTGELFF.

This clonotype was seen repeatedly, ten times or more. V gene TRBV29-1 combines with J gene TRBJ1-2, with D maybe TRBD1 (6 bases). Germline V gives CDR1 SQVTM, CDR2 ANQGSEA. The CDR3 runs 11 residues. V lost 4 bases and J lost 6, with 9 bases in between. The DNA of the CDR3 is TGCAGCGTTGTACAGGGTGATGGCTACACCTTC. As protein: CSVVQGDGYTF. The entire variable domain, with the rest obtained from reference TRBV29-1 and TRBJ1-2, is as follows: SAVISQKPSRDICQRGTSLTIQCQVDSQVTMMFWYRQQPGQSLTLIATANQGSEATYESGFVIDKFPISRPNLTFSTLTVSNMSPEDSSIYLCSVVQGDGYTFGSGTRLTVV.